The T cell receptor (beta chain) described here comes from a study of shared clonotypes between healthy human individuals. Study-level background: Each donor's CD8 memory used one plate, CD8 naive two, each CD4 subset three.

Donors were healthy HIV-negative adults without recent acute infections or vaccinations. Execution of the assay was at deep level. This table comes from immunoSEQ multiplex PCR, and its TCRdb copy is limited to in-frame clones, with some not included. The table includes over a million clones, roughly 80% detected once. V lost 0 bases, J lost 0 bases, and 15 bases lay in between. This CDR3 contains 18 residues. Germline V gene data show CDR1 as SGHDT and CDR2 as YYEEEE. The chain is built from TRBV5-6 and TRBJ1-4, with no clear D. Material for sequencing was memory CD4+ T cells sorted from blood. Subset defined: CD45RA-negative fraction. The clonotype comes from a man between 18 and 29 years old in good health. The DNA for the CDR3 is TGTGCCAGCAGCTTGGCATTCGGAAGGACTTCAACTAATGAAAAACTGTTTTTT. Translation: CASSLAFGRTSTNEKLFF.